This T cell receptor beta chain was observed in a study of blood T cells in healthy people across ages. Whole-study findings and limits: Age showed a roughly linear inverse relationship with TCR beta diversity per million T cells.

V lost 3 bases, J lost 5 bases, and 3 bases lay in between. Germline-derived CDR1 and CDR2 are LGHNT and FRNRAP. The CDR3 sequence is 11 residues long. A second PCR, run for about 7 to 12 cycles, used a sample-barcoded 5' primer plus a J-beta primer mix. TCRdb reprocessed the 5' RACE reads via MiXCR and lists one record per CDR3 protein. The sample records some 560,000 distinct CDR3 sequences, roughly a quarter being singletons. As concerns this clonotype: The antigen remains undetermined.

Isolating PBMCs gave at least 6 million of these cells per sample. The same data also contributed to another study, on T cells of mothers and their children. As that report states: For the second PCR, the M1S primer put in sample barcodes and 2-4 random nucleotides. Each child contributed roughly 3 million TCR beta CDR3 reads, while each mother contributed over 8 million.

The J gene is TRBJ2-3, the V gene TRBV12-5; no clear D gene. The receptor comes from a boy between 2 and 15 years old in good health. Sequenced sample: blood. The CDR3 here is CASGFLDTQYF. As DNA, the CDR3 is TGTGCTAGTGGTTTTCTAGATACGCAGTATTTT.